This T cell receptor beta chain came from a study of response to subunit inactivated influenza vaccine. Study-level points and caveats: Seasonal influenza vaccination, on each occasion, was suggested by the authors to recruit few new T cells.

About this clonotype: Its matching antigen is unknown.

A single record per CDR3 protein comes from TCRdb applying MiXCR to the RT-PCR reads. The sample holds over 800,000 distinct CDR3 sequences, 21% seen once. Trimming took 4 bases from V and 7 from J; bases not matched to a gene: 8. The CDR3 has 15 residues. Germline V gives CDR1 SNHLY, CDR2 FYNNEI. This receptor was obtained from a man over 45 who received an inactivated influenza vaccine. The chain employs TRBV2 and TRBJ1-5, with 9 positions matching TRBD1. Sequencing used PBMCs from blood, obtained 5 days after vaccination. In nucleotides, the CDR3 is TGTGCCAGCAGTGGCGGGACAGGGTTAGGCCAGCCCCAGCATTTT. As protein: CASSGGTGLGQPQHF.